One and the same sample provided the 5 T cell receptor beta chains below, sequenced in a study of blood T cell repertoires in COVID-19. Measured with immunoSEQ multiplex PCR; TCRdb has only the in-frame clones, and not every one. This table holds about 91,000 clones, 77% found once. Sequencing was carried out using peripheral blood. The receptors come from a woman of 80 years or more with acute or convalescent COVID-19.

In DNA form, the CDR3 reads TGTGCCAGTAGCATGGGGGGTGGCGGGGAGCTGTTTTTT. It translates to CASSMGGGGELFF. This chain links TRBV19 with TRBJ2-2; D perhaps matches TRBD2 (6 bases). Trimming shortened V by 6 bases and J by 7 bases, and 12 bases separated the two germline ends. CDR1 and CDR2 from the germline V gene are LNHDA and SQIVND (reference sequence). The CDR3 is 13 residues long.

V usage is TRBV6-5 and J usage is TRBJ2-3; maybe TRBD2 (5 bases). CDR1 MNHEY and CDR2 SVGAGI come from the germline V gene. V was clipped by 4 bases and J by 2 bases, with 16 bases between them. The CDR3 covers 16 residues. This CDR3 is CASSWAQAGHTDTQYF. DNA for the CDR3: TGTGCCAGCAGTTGGGCCCAGGCGGGCCACACAGATACGCAGTATTTT.

CDR3 loop: CASSLATLTSGRTDTQYF. The CDR3 coding sequence is TGTGCCAGCAGCTTAGCGACCTTGACTAGCGGGAGAACAGATACGCAGTATTTT. The chain combines TRBV7-8 with TRBJ2-3; 12 nucleotides align to TRBD2. CDR1 and CDR2 from the germline V gene are SGHVS and FQNEAQ. The CDR3 length is 18 residues. V shed 0 bases and J 3 bases; nucleotides not matched to a gene: 7.

This chain links TRBV30 with TRBJ1-3; no definite D call. The germline CDR1 and CDR2 sequences are GTSNPN and SVGIG (reference sequence). This CDR3 is built from 16 residues. V dropped 7 bases and J dropped 0 bases, with 19 bases sitting between them. DNA of the CDR3: TGTGCCTACCTCCTCGCGGTCTCACACTCTGGAAACACCATATATTTT. Protein product: CAYLLAVSHSGNTIYF.

The chain is built from TRBV2 and TRBJ1-2, with D possibly matching TRBD1 (6 bases). Germline CDR1 SNHLY, CDR2 FYNNEI. This CDR3 spans 16 amino acids. The V end was cut by 2 bases, the J end by 8 bases, with 21 bases between. The CDR3 loop is CASSEQGIGTLLGYTF. The CDR3 coding sequence is TGTGCCAGCAGTGAACAGGGGATTGGAACCCTCTTGGGCTACACCTTC.